A selection of T cell receptor beta chains follows, all from one sample in a study of T cells in Graves' hyperthyroidism and ophthalmopathy. MiXCR was run by TCRdb on the multiplex PCR reads, yielding one entry per CDR3 protein. The repertoire holds 300,000 to 450,000 distinct CDR3 sequences, with approximately 17% as singletons. The material sequenced was blood. These receptors were taken from a young man with Graves' ophthalmopathy. Both conserved end residues are part of each CDR3. Each record gives: J gene, clone size, V gene, D gene, CDR3 DNA, CDR3 protein. The D gene is left open where the match is weak. Only part of the rows carry a size: once, few, many, or a class if the clone is expanded.

>TRBJ1-2|many|TRBV6-1|-
TGTGCCAGCACCCAGGCGGGAGATCGGGATGGCTACACCTTC
CASTQAGDRDGYTF
>TRBJ2-7|many|TRBV5-1|-
TGCGCCAGCAGCGGAGAATACGAGCAGTACTTC
CASSGEYEQYF
>TRBJ2-2|few|TRBV10-2|TRBD2
TGCGCCACTACGGTACCTAGCGGGGGGGCCAGACTCATGAACACCGGGGAGCTGTTTTTT
CATTVPSGGARLMNTGELFF
>TRBJ2-7|many|TRBV6-2/TRBV6-3|TRBD2
TGTGCCAGCAGCGATGGGGGGGAGCGCACCTACGAGCAGTACTTC
CASSDGGERTYEQYF
>TRBJ2-2|-|TRBV4-2|-
TGTGCCAGCAGCCAAGATCCCGAGCAGTACACCGGGGAGCTGTTTTTT
CASSQDPEQYTGELFF
>TRBJ2-7|many|TRBV11-2|-
TGTGCCAGCAGCTTAGATTCGACATTGGCACACGAGCAGTACTTC
CASSLDSTLAHEQYF
>TRBJ2-5|-|TRBV5-1|TRBD2
TGCGCCAGCAGCTTGTCCCTAGCGGGGGGGGGACAAGAGACCCAGTACTTC
CASSLSLAGGGQETQYF
>TRBJ2-2|many|TRBV12-3/TRBV12-4|TRBD2
TGTGCCAGCAGCCCGGGACTAGCGGGGGGAAACACCGGGGAGCTGTTTTTT
CASSPGLAGGNTGELFF
>TRBJ2-3|many|TRBV7-3|-
TGTGCCAGCAGCTTGGGGGCTACCACAGATACGCAGTATTTT
CASSLGATTDTQYF
>TRBJ1-6|many|TRBV12-3/TRBV12-4|-
TGTGCCAGCAGTTTAGCGAGGCCTACTACCAATTCACCCCTCCACTTT
CASSLARPTTNSPLHF
>TRBJ1-2|many|TRBV5-1|-
TGCGCCAGCAGCCCAGGACAGTCGGACTATGGCTACACCTTC
CASSPGQSDYGYTF
>TRBJ2-1|-|TRBV20-1|-
TGCAGTGCTAGAGGCGCGGGGTGGCCCAATGAGCAGTTCTTC
CSARGAGWPNEQFF
>TRBJ1-1|-|TRBV6-5|TRBD1
TGTGCCAGCAGTTCCGGACAGGGGGCGGATGAAGCTTTCTTT
CASSSGQGADEAFF
>TRBJ2-1|-|TRBV14|TRBD2
TGTGCCAGCAGCCAAGAGGCCGGACTAGCTTGGGGCAATGAGCAGTTCTTC
CASSQEAGLAWGNEQFF
>TRBJ2-7|few|TRBV18|-
TGTGCCAGCTCACCACCTGCGACCTACGAGCAGTACTTC
CASSPPATYEQYF
>TRBJ1-2|-|TRBV19|-
TGTGCCACCAAGGAGCTTGGGCCGCACTATGGCTACACCTTC
CATKELGPHYGYTF
>TRBJ2-1|-|TRBV7-3|TRBD2
TGTGCCAGCAGCGAAACCGGGACTAGCGGGGCTGAGCAGTTCTTC
CASSETGTSGAEQFF
>TRBJ1-2|-|TRBV6-2/TRBV6-3|TRBD1
TGTGCCAGCAGTTACTCGGCAGGGGGCGAAACTAACTATGGCTACACCTTC
CASSYSAGGETNYGYTF
>TRBJ2-4|-|TRBV5-1|-
TGCGCCAGCAGCCCCGCTGGAGGGACCTTAGCCAAAAACATTCAGTACTTC
CASSPAGGTLAKNIQYF
>TRBJ1-6|-|TRBV7-3|TRBD1
TGTGCCAGCAGCTCCCAGGGGGGTGGGTCACCCCTCCACTTT
CASSSQGGGSPLHF
>TRBJ2-3|few|TRBV7-6|-
TGTGCCAGCAGCCCCCGGGCCGGGGCAGATACGCAGTATTTT
CASSPRAGADTQYF
>TRBJ2-7|many|TRBV5-6|-
TGTGCCAGCAGCCGACAGAGCTCCTACGAGCAGTACTTC
CASSRQSSYEQYF
>TRBJ2-1|few|TRBV5-4|-
TGTGCCAGCAGCAGAATATCGGGGGGCACCTACAATGAGCAGTTCTTC
CASSRISGGTYNEQFF
>TRBJ1-1|many|TRBV12-5|-
TGTGCTAGTGGTCTGATGGCAACCAAAGCTTTCTTT
CASGLMATKAFF
>TRBJ2-1|-|TRBV12-3/TRBV12-4|TRBD2
TGTGCCAGCAGTCTGCTTAGGGCTAGCGGATACAATGAGCAGTTCTTC
CASSLLRASGYNEQFF
>TRBJ2-5|-|TRBV7-6|TRBD2
TGTGCCAGCAGCTATAGCGGGGGGGCTTTCGAGACCCAGTACTTC
CASSYSGGAFETQYF
>TRBJ1-6|many|TRBV7-8|TRBD1
TGTGCCAGCAGCTCCGGGGACAGCACCTATAATTCACCCCTCCACTTT
CASSSGDSTYNSPLHF
>TRBJ1-1|few|TRBV19|TRBD1
TGTGCCACCGAGGACAGGGGGGACACTGAAGCTTTCTTT
CATEDRGDTEAFF
>TRBJ1-5|-|TRBV7-9|-
TGTGCCAGCAGCCCGTACGATCAGCCCCAGCATTTT
CASSPYDQPQHF
>TRBJ1-2|many|TRBV7-2|-
TGTGCCAGCAGCCTTGGGACTGCCCCAGTGGACTATGGCTACACCTTC
CASSLGTAPVDYGYTF
>TRBJ1-2|few|TRBV10-3|-
TGTGCCATCAGTGGCCGGGTCTCGGGAGGCTACACCTTC
CAISGRVSGGYTF
>TRBJ2-3|many|TRBV12-3/TRBV12-4|TRBD2
TGTGCCAGCAGTACCGACCGGACTAGCGGGAGAGATACGCAGTATTTT
CASSTDRTSGRDTQYF
>TRBJ2-3|few|TRBV9|TRBD2
TGTGCCAGCAGCGTAGGGCTAGCGGCAGATACGCAGTATTTT
CASSVGLAADTQYF
>TRBJ2-5|-|TRBV4-1|-
TGCGCCAGCAGCCCCTTCTACAGGGAGCAGGAGACCCAGTACTTC
CASSPFYREQETQYF
>TRBJ2-2|many|TRBV28|-
TGTGCCAGCAGTTTGGCTAGCAGGGACACCGGGGAGCTGTTTTTT
CASSLASRDTGELFF
>TRBJ1-2|-|TRBV29-1|-
TGCAGCGTTCTCACAGGGAACGGCTACACCTTC
CSVLTGNGYTF
>TRBJ2-2|few|TRBV6-5|-
TGTGCCAGCAGTTACCAAGGGTTTGGGACAACGAACACCGGGGAGCTGTTTTTT
CASSYQGFGTTNTGELFF
>TRBJ2-5|-|TRBV4-2|-
TGTGCCAGCAGCCAAGATAGAGGGGGCCGGGGGGAGACCCAGTACTTC
CASSQDRGGRGETQYF
>TRBJ1-2|many|TRBV24-1|TRBD1
TGTGCCACCAGAGCAACAGGGGGCGCCGACTATGGCTACACCTTC
CATRATGGADYGYTF
>TRBJ1-5|-|TRBV19|-
TGTGCCAGTACCCTAGGACACTATAGCAATCAGCCCCAGCATTTT
CASTLGHYSNQPQHF
>TRBJ2-5|many|TRBV10-3|TRBD1
TGTGCCACCCAGGGGGACAGCCAAGAGACCCAGTACTTC
CATQGDSQETQYF
>TRBJ2-7|-|TRBV7-2|-
TGTGCCAGCAGTTTGGGAGCGGAGGCCTACGAGCAGTACTTC
CASSLGAEAYEQYF
>TRBJ1-3|many|TRBV6-1|-
TGTGCCAGCAGTTTTGCTACAGGGACTGGAAACACCATATATTTT
CASSFATGTGNTIYF
>TRBJ2-5|many|TRBV2|-
TGTGCCAGCAGAGGCGAGGGGGGTTCCGGGACCCAGTACTTC
CASRGEGGSGTQYF
>TRBJ1-5|many|TRBV7-8|-
TGTGCCAGCAGCTTAACGACAGTAAATCAGCCCCAGCATTTT
CASSLTTVNQPQHF